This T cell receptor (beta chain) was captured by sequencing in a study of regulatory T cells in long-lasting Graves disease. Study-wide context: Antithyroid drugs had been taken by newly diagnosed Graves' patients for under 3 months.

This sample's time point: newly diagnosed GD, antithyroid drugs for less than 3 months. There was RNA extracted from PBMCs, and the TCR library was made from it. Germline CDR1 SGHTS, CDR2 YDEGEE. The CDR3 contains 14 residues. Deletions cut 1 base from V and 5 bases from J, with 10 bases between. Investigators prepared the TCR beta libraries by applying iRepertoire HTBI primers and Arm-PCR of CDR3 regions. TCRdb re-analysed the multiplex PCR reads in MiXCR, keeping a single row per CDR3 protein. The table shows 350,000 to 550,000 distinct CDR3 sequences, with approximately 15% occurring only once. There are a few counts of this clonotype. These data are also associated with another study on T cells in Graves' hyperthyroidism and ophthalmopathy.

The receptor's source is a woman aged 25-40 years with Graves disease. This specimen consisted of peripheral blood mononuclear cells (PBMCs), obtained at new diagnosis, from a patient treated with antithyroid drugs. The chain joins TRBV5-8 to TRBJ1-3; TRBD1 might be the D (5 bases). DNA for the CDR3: TGTGCCAGCAGCTTGCCAGGACAACGAAACACCATATATTTT. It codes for CASSLPGQRNTIYF.